This T cell receptor (beta chain) was recorded in a study of shared clonotypes between healthy human individuals. The table came from immunoSEQ multiplex PCR; TCRdb's copy has only in-frame clones and leaves some out. In the table there are 2,500,000 or so clones, just over 90% of which are singletons. This CDR3 has 13 residues. Germline V gene lookup returns CDR1 SNHLY and CDR2 FYNNEI. The V end lost 8 bases, the J end lost 2 bases, and 10 bases lay between the germline ends. The clonotype comes from a man between 18 and 29 years old in good health. This rearrangement joins TRBV2 to TRBJ1-5; maybe TRBD1 (5 bases). The sequenced sample consisted of naive CD4+ T cells sorted from blood. Documented subset: CD45RA+ positively selected. The CDR3 spells CASVGAGNQPQHF. The CDR3 DNA follows: TGTGCCAGCGTCGGGGCCGGCAATCAGCCCCAGCATTTT.